This TCR beta chain was found in a study of breast tumors, draining lymph nodes, adjacent tissues. Study results and limitations: Tumors had less TCR diversity than lymph nodes, more than nontumor tissue. The data were judged consistent with most tumor T cells coming from lymph node and expanding in tumor. Tumor and nontumor repertoires were significantly more similar in luminal-like than in basal-like breast cancer. Tumor T cell lymph node origin was a supported hypothesis, not proven.

This clonotype was seen only a few times. The antigen remains undetermined. This clone may be a read error of a much larger clone one base away. The lymph nodes were axillary draining lymph nodes from breast cancer patients. TCRdb re-called the multiplex PCR reads through MiXCR, storing one row per CDR3 protein. The sample shows around 140,000 distinct CDR3 sequences, about a fifth of them seen only once. Germline V lookup: CDR1 DFQATT, CDR2 SNEGSKA (reference sequence). This CDR3 spans 18 amino acids. The V and J ends lost 1 base and 5 bases, in that order; junction bases with no gene match: 15. Sequencing was carried out using axillary lymph node tissue. The TCR sequence derives from a female donor with breast cancer. Some clones in this sample may be carry-over from other donors' samples. J is TRBJ2-3 and V is TRBV20-1, with TRBD2 identical over 10 bases. For the CDR3, the DNA is TGCAGTGCTAGAGCAGGGATGGGGAGCGGGAGGGCGGGAGATACGCAGTATTTT. It specifies CSARAGMGSGRAGDTQYF.